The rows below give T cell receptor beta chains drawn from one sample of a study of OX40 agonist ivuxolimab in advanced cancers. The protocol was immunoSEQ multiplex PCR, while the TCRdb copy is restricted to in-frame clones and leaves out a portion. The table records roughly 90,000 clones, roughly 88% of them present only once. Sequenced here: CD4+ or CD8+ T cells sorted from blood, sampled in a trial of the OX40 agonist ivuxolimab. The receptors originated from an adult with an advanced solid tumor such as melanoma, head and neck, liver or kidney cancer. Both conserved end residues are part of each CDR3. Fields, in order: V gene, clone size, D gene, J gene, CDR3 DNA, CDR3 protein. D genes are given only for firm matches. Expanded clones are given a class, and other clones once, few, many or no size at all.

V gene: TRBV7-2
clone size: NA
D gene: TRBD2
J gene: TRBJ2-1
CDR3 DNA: TGTGCCAGCAGCCGTAGAAGTCGGGAGGGTTTGAATGAGCAGTTCTTC
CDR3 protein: CASSRRSREGLNEQFF

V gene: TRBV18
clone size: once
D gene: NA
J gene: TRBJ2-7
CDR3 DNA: TGTGCCAGCTCACCACCGGCCCCACTCTACGAGCAGTACTTC
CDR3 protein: CASSPPAPLYEQYF

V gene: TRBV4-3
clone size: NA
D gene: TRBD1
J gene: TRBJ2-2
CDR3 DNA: TGCGCCAGCAGCCAGGATATGACAGGGTTCTCCTCCGGGGAGCTGTTTTTT
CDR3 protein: CASSQDMTGFSSGELFF

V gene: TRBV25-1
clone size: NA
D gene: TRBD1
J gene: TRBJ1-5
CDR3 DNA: TGTGCCAGCCGAGGAGCCCACAGGGGGCGCGGTCAGCCCCAGCATTTT
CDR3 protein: CASRGAHRGRGQPQHF

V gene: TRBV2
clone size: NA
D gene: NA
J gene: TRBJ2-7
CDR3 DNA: TGTGCCAGCAGTGAAGTATACGAGCAGTACTTC
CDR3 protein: CASSEVYEQYF

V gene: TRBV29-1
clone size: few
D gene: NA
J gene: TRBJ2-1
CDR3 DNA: TGCAGCGTAGGCCGAGGGGGTTCCTACAATGAGCAGTTCTTC
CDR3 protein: CSVGRGGSYNEQFF

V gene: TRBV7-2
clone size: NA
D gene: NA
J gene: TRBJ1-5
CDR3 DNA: TGTGCCAGCAGCTTAGTCGGGGGAAGCAATCAGCCCCAGCATTTT
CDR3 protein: CASSLVGGSNQPQHF

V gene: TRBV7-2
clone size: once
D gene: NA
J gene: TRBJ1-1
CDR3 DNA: TGTGCCAGCAGCTTGGTGGGGGTCACTGAAGCTTTCTTT
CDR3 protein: CASSLVGVTEAFF

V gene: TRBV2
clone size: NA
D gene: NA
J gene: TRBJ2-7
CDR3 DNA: TGTGCCAGCAGGGACATTAGAGGGGATTACGAGCAGTACTTC
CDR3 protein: CASRDIRGDYEQYF

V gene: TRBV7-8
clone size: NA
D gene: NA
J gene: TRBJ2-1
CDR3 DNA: TGTGCCAGCAGCAAAAATGAGCAGTTCTTC
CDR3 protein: CASSKNEQFF

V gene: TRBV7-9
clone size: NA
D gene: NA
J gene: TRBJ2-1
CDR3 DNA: TGTGCCAGCAGCTCCTTTGGGACGGGGCTGTTAGGGAACAATGAGCAGTTCTTC
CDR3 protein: CASSSFGTGLLGNNEQFF

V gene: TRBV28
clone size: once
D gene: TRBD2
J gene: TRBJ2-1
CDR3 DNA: TGTGCCAGCAGGGGGACAGGGACTAGCGGGAGGTACAATGAGCAGTTCTTC
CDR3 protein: CASRGTGTSGRYNEQFF

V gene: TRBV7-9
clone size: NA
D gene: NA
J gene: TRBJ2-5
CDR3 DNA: TGTGCCAGCAGCGCCGCCGACGGGCCCCCAGAGACCCAGTACTTC
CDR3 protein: CASSAADGPPETQYF

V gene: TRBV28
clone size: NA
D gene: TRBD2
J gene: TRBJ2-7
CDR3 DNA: TGTGCCAGCAGTTCTGGGACTAGCGGGACCACCTACGAGCAGTACTTC
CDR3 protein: CASSSGTSGTTYEQYF

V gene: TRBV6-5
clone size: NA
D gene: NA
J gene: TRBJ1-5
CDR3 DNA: TGTGCCAGCAGTGGGGGCGACAGGAATCAGCCCCAGCATTTT
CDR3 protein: CASSGGDRNQPQHF

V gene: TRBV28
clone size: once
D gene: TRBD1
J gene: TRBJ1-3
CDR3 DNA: TGTGCCAGCAGCCTGGACAGGGTCCAATCCGGAAACACCATATATTTT
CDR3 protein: CASSLDRVQSGNTIYF

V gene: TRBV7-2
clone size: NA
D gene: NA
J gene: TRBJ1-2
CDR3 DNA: TGTGCCAGCAGCTTAGGGCAGGCGACTCCCTATGGCTACACCTTC
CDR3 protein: CASSLGQATPYGYTF

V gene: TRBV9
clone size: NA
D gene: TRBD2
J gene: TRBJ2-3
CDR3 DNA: TGTGCCAGCAGCGTAGCGGTCCTAGCGGTCACAGATACGCAGTATTTT
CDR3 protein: CASSVAVLAVTDTQYF

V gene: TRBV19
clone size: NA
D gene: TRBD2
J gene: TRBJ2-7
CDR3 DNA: TGTGCCAGTAGTTTACTAGCGGGAGCTCCCTACGAGCAGTACTTC
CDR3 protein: CASSLLAGAPYEQYF